This is a list of T cell receptor beta chains from one sample in a study of siplizumab effects on memory and regulatory T cells. Generated by immunoSEQ multiplex PCR, the TCRdb table keeps only in-frame clones and is missing some. This sample has several hundred clones, with roughly 70% found just once. Their target antigens are unknown. Sequencing input: CFSE-low (dividing) CD4+ T cells sorted from an allogeneic mixed lymphocyte reaction. Receptors originate from a human donor in good health; the cells came from an allogeneic mixed lymphocyte reaction. Some clones in this sample may be carry-over from other donors' samples. CDR3s include the opening cysteine and the closing phenylalanine or tryptophan. The order of the fields is J gene, D gene, V gene, clone size, CDR3 protein, CDR3 DNA. The D gene is left open where the match is weak. A clone size is listed for some rows: how often the clone was seen (once, few, many), or a class if it is expanded.

TRBJ1-1,NA,TRBV9,NA,CASSVGPLGTEAFF,TGTGCCAGCAGCGTAGGCCCGCTGGGCACTGAAGCTTTCTTT
TRBJ2-1,TRBD1,TRBV5-1,NA,CASSPVPGQSNEQFF,TGCGCCAGCAGCCCAGTTCCGGGACAGAGCAATGAGCAGTTCTTC
TRBJ2-7,NA,TRBV6-9,NA,CASRDRKEQYF,TGTGCCAGCAGGGATAGAAAGGAGCAGTACTTC
TRBJ1-1,NA,TRBV19,NA,CASSETVNTEAFF,TGTGCCAGTAGTGAAACAGTGAACACTGAAGCTTTCTTT
TRBJ2-7,TRBD2,TRBV6-5,NA,CASSSSGTTSYEQYF,TGTGCCAGCAGTTCCTCCGGGACTACGTCCTACGAGCAGTACTTC
TRBJ2-5,NA,TRBV18,NA,CASSSGQETQYF,TGTGCCAGCTCATCCGGACAAGAGACCCAGTACTTC
TRBJ2-1,TRBD2,TRBV10-1,NA,CASSEPGLAYNEQFF,TGCGCCAGCAGTGAGCCGGGACTAGCCTACAATGAGCAGTTCTTC
TRBJ1-5,NA,TRBV28,NA,CASSSGTPPPSQPQHF,TGTGCCAGCAGCTCCGGGACACCCCCGCCTTCCCAGCCCCAGCATTTT
TRBJ2-7,TRBD1,TRBV6-6,NA,CASSYPSGQGSYEQYF,TGTGCCAGCAGTTACCCGTCGGGACAGGGCTCCTACGAGCAGTACTTC
TRBJ2-7,NA,TRBV4-1,NA,CASSHRGGRGTYEQYF,TGCGCCAGCAGCCACAGAGGGGGGAGAGGGACCTACGAGCAGTACTTC
TRBJ1-1,TRBD1,TRBV6-4,NA,CASLQPGTGDNTEAFF,TGTGCCAGCCTCCAGCCGGGGACAGGGGATAACACTGAAGCTTTCTTT
TRBJ2-1,NA,TRBV13,NA,CASSGRNEQFF,TGTGCCAGCAGCGGTAGGAATGAGCAGTTCTTC
TRBJ2-2,NA,TRBV6-1,few,CASTRRGGELFF,TGTGCCAGCACCAGACGAGGCGGGGAGCTGTTTTTT
TRBJ1-4,NA,TRBV6-5,few,CASSSGSVRKLFF,TGTGCCAGCAGTTCAGGGTCAGTCCGAAAACTGTTTTTT
TRBJ2-7,TRBD1,TRBV18,NA,CASSPSGTVYEQYF,TGTGCCAGCTCACCATCCGGGACAGTCTACGAGCAGTACTTC
TRBJ2-7,TRBD1,TRBV5-1,few,CASSPGDRAYEQYF,TGCGCCAGCAGCCCCGGGGACAGGGCGTACGAGCAGTACTTC
TRBJ2-7,TRBD2,TRBV4-2,few,CASSQDLGGSYEQYF,TGTGCCAGCAGCCAAGATCTGGGGGGGTCCTACGAGCAGTACTTC
TRBJ2-5,TRBD2,TRBV5-1,NA,CASSLGTSGTLRVETQYF,TGCGCCAGCAGCTTGGGAACTAGCGGGACCCTACGGGTGGAGACCCAGTACTTC
TRBJ2-1,TRBD2,TRBV11-2,NA,CASSLGTSSYNEQFF,TGTGCCAGCAGCTTAGGGACTAGTTCCTACAATGAGCAGTTCTTC
TRBJ2-6,NA,TRBV6-5,NA,CASRPLAGANVLTF,TGTGCCAGCAGGCCCTTAGCCGGGGCCAACGTCCTGACTTTC
TRBJ1-1,NA,TRBV5-1,NA,CASSLRPGQTNTEAFF,TGCGCCAGCAGCTTGCGTCCAGGACAAACGAACACTGAAGCTTTCTTT
TRBJ2-1,NA,TRBV9,NA,CASSATPLGGQFF,TGTGCCAGCAGCGCAACCCCCCTCGGGGGGCAGTTCTTC
TRBJ2-2,NA,TRBV9,once,CASSLYSGVNTGELFF,TGTGCCAGCAGCCTCTATAGCGGAGTTAACACCGGGGAGCTGTTTTTT
TRBJ1-2,TRBD1,TRBV18,few,CASSPIPGQANYGYTF,TGTGCCAGCTCACCTATACCGGGACAGGCGAACTATGGCTACACCTTC
TRBJ2-1,TRBD2,TRBV19,NA,CASKLSGSTYEQFF,TGTGCCAGTAAATTAAGCGGGAGCACGTATGAGCAGTTCTTC
TRBJ2-7,NA,TRBV21-1,once,CASSKSQREYEQYF,TGTGCCAGCAGCAAATCTCAACGGGAATACGAGCAGTACTTC
TRBJ1-5,NA,TRBV5-5,NA,CASSSHGGRQPQHF,TGTGCCAGCAGTTCTCACGGGGGGAGGCAGCCCCAGCATTTT